Listed here is a single TCR beta chain. In the authors' methods: Reference gene primer amplification yielded estimated nucleated cell counts. Libraries were prepared by immunoSEQ multiplex PCR; TCRdb keeps only in-frame clonotypes and omits some of them. That table supplies the V and J calls and clone size; D and trimming were determined from the DNA. Among 90,000 or so clones listed, 84% were seen once. The data were taken from a study of blood T cell repertoires in COVID-19. Across the study: In each case, the material was cDNA or gDNA derived from T cells, B-cell-depleted T cells, or PBMCs.

CDR3 length equals 15 residues. The germline gives CDR1 SGHAT, CDR2 FQNNGV. The V gene end was trimmed by 5 bases and the J gene end by 4 bases; junction bases not matched to a gene: 9. The chain has TRBV11-2 and TRBJ2-7, with 9 positions matching TRBD1. Material for sequencing was peripheral blood. The receptor was isolated from a man in his 60s with acute or convalescent COVID-19. CDR3 nucleotides: TGTGCCAGCAGCGTCGCAGGGGACAGGGAATACGAGCAGTACTTC. Translating it yields CASSVAGDREYEQYF.